This T cell receptor beta chain came from a study of Ad26.COV2.S vaccination and SARS-CoV-2 variants. Overall study context: COV1001, an Ad26.COV2.S trial, supplied this vaccine-arm donor. Once, or twice with 56 days between doses, Ad26.COV2.S was given intramuscularly.

TCRdb's copy holds only in-frame clones and misses some; the assay was immunoSEQ multiplex PCR. The repertoire holds around 300,000 clones, with roughly 88% as singletons. V was trimmed by 0 bases and J by 5 bases, leaving 13 bases between them. Germline lookup yields CDR1 KGHSH and CDR2 LQKENI. There are 15 residues in the CDR3. Described treatment: around 19 received Ad26.COV2.S at low or high dose, single or two shots; 5 received placebo; per-sample allocation not given. It was on day 63 after the first vaccine or placebo injection that samples were taken. The chain employs TRBV18 and TRBJ1-1, with no clear D. Source: peripheral blood, taken in a trial of Ad26.COV2.S vaccine versus placebo. The source is a person aged 18 to 65 who received the Ad26.COV2.S COVID-19 vaccine or a placebo. The CDR3 is CASSPPSGAGTEAFF. For the CDR3, the DNA is TGTGCCAGCTCACCACCCTCCGGCGCGGGGACTGAAGCTTTCTTT.